This section outlines one T cell receptor beta chain sequence together with its context. Its antigen is currently unknown. The data were obtained in a study of T cells expressing NK-cell markers. For the study at large: It was sorted CD3+CD56-NKG2C+, CD3+CD56+NKG2C- and CD3+CD56+NKG2C+ T cells that provided the TCR beta repertoires.

This CDR3 region has 16 residues. CDR1 and CDR2 (germline): SGHRS, YFSETQ. Broader study findings: In about 6 donors, dominant CD3+CD56+NKG2C+ clonotypes ranked among the top 10 CD8+ clonotypes.

Following a re-call of the 5' RACE reads, TCRdb has one entry per CDR3 protein and lacks DNA. There are about 460,000 distinct CDR3 sequences in the sample, with 1.4% to 1.5% held by the top ten. This clonotype was sampled from a woman aged 45-65 years in good health. Sequencing was done on a sample of blood T cells: a sorted CD56 or NKG2C T cell subset, CD4+ or CD8+ T cells, or bulk PBMC T cells (not recorded which). The genes are TRBV5-1 and TRBJ2-2; TCRdb's D gene call, TRBD1, goes unchecked for lack of DNA. This CDR3 is CASSPEGGRYTGELFF.